This T cell receptor (beta chain) was found in a study of blood T cell repertoires in COVID-19. Study in general: Spain, Italy and the United States supplied samples that represented acute and convalescent COVID-19. Nucleic acid was either cDNA or gDNA, and it came from T cells, B-cell-depleted T cells, or PBMCs.

Authors' data handling: Reference gene primer amplification yielded estimated nucleated cell counts. Libraries were prepared by immunoSEQ multiplex PCR; TCRdb keeps only in-frame clonotypes and omits some of them. For V, J and clone size, that table is used; D and trimming come from the DNA. The profile covers about 97,000 clones, with almost 85% appearing a single time and just under 10% taken by the ten largest. Trimming took off 2 bases at V and 1 base at J, with 5 bases between the two ends. This CDR3 comprises 13 residues. Per the germline V gene, CDR1 is SGHTA and CDR2 is FQGNSA. The source of this sequence is a man aged 35 to 55 with active or convalescent COVID-19. Sequenced input: peripheral blood. This chain uses TRBV7-2 with TRBJ1-1; D call uncertain. The DNA of the CDR3 is TGTGCCAGCAGCTTACAGGAGAACACTGAAGCTTTCTTT. It translates to CASSLQENTEAFF.